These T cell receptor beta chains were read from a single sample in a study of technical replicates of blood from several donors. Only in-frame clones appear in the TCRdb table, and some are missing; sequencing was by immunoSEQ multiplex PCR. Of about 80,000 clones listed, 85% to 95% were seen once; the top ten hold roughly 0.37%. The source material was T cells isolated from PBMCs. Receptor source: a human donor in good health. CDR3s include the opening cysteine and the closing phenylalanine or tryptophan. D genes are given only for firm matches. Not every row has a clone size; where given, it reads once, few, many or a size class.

CASSLTGIGEPQHF | TGTGCCAGCAGCTTGACAGGGATTGGGGAGCCCCAGCATTTT | NA | TRBV7-3 | TRBD1 | TRBJ1-5
CASSFIEQGGYGYTF | TGTGCCAGCAGCTTTATAGAGCAGGGTGGCTATGGCTACACCTTC | NA | TRBV5-4 | NA | TRBJ1-2
CASSGLAGGNTGELFF | TGCGCCAGCAGTGGACTAGCGGGAGGTAACACCGGGGAGCTGTTTTTT | NA | TRBV10-2 | TRBD2 | TRBJ2-2
CASSLQAGGTTNEKLFF | TGTGCCAGCAGTTTACAGGCAGGGGGCACAACTAATGAAAAACTGTTTTTT | NA | TRBV27 | TRBD1 | TRBJ1-4
CASSYSEGQPQHF | TGTGCCAGCAGTTACTCAGAGGGACAGCCCCAGCATTTT | NA | TRBV6-6 | NA | TRBJ1-5
CAWMESGSRQSGTQYF | TGTGCCTGGATGGAAAGCGGGAGCCGTCAAAGTGGGACCCAGTACTTC | once | TRBV30 | TRBD2 | TRBJ2-5
CASRLGQGVPYEQYF | TGTGCCAGCAGGCTGGGACAGGGGGTCCCCTACGAGCAGTACTTC | NA | TRBV6-5 | TRBD1 | TRBJ2-7
CASSLVGGAGGDTQYF | TGTGCCAGCAGCTTAGTGGGAGGAGCGGGAGGAGATACGCAGTATTTT | NA | TRBV7-2 | TRBD2 | TRBJ2-3
CASSQDINEQYF | TGTGCCAGCAGCCAGGACATAAACGAGCAGTACTTC | NA | TRBV7-9 | NA | TRBJ2-7
CASSFGGTYTEAFF | TGTGCCAGCAGCTTTGGAGGGACGTACACTGAAGCTTTCTTT | NA | TRBV5-8 | NA | TRBJ1-1
CASSLAQGIGEQYF | TGTGCCAGCAGCTTGGCACAGGGTATCGGCGAGCAGTACTTC | few | TRBV5-6 | NA | TRBJ2-7
CASRGTGGNEQFF | TGTGCCAGCAGAGGGACAGGGGGCAATGAGCAGTTCTTC | NA | TRBV7-2 | TRBD1 | TRBJ2-1
CSVVGGSYNEQFF | TGCAGCGTTGTGGGGGGCTCCTACAATGAGCAGTTCTTC | NA | TRBV29-1 | NA | TRBJ2-1
CASSRQGAGELFF | TGTGCCAGCAGCCGACAGGGCGCCGGGGAGCTGTTTTTT | once | TRBV7-9 | TRBD1 | TRBJ2-2
CATGTLELYEQYF | TGTGCCACCGGGACTCTTGAGTTATACGAGCAGTACTTC | NA | TRBV28 | NA | TRBJ2-7
CASSLVPWAGNEQFF | TGTGCCAGCAGCTTGGTCCCCTGGGCCGGCAATGAGCAGTTCTTC | NA | TRBV5-8 | NA | TRBJ2-1
CASSPDRGPYEQYF | TGCGCCAGCAGTCCGGACAGGGGTCCCTACGAGCAGTACTTC | NA | TRBV5-1 | TRBD1 | TRBJ2-7
CASDSGPGVLTF | TGCGCCAGCGACTCTGGTCCTGGGGTCCTGACTTTC | NA | TRBV5-1 | NA | TRBJ2-6
CASSRDSQSYEQYF | TGTGCCAGCAGCCGGGACAGTCAGTCCTACGAGCAGTACTTC | NA | TRBV5-6 | TRBD1 | TRBJ2-7
CASSLGESSGANVLTF | TGTGCCAGCAGCTTAGGGGAGTCTTCTGGGGCCAACGTCCTGACTTTC | NA | TRBV9 | NA | TRBJ2-6
CASSHTSGSTDTQYF | TGTGCCAGTAGTCATACTAGCGGGAGCACAGATACGCAGTATTTT | NA | TRBV19 | TRBD2 | TRBJ2-3
CASSLGLAGNNEQFF | TGTGCCAGCAGCTTAGGCCTAGCGGGGAACAATGAGCAGTTCTTC | NA | TRBV13 | TRBD2 | TRBJ2-1
CASSFGAGWEQYF | TGTGCCAGCAGCTTTGGGGCAGGGTGGGAGCAGTACTTC | NA | TRBV11-2 | NA | TRBJ2-7
CASSIGVGNTEAFF | TGTGCCAGTAGTATCGGGGTAGGGAACACTGAAGCTTTCTTT | few | TRBV19 | NA | TRBJ1-1
CASSLVNRGDTNYGYTF | TGTGCCAGCAGTTTAGTTAACAGGGGGGATACTAACTATGGCTACACCTTC | NA | TRBV28 | TRBD1 | TRBJ1-2
CASSFVDEQYF | TGTGCCAGCAGCTTTGTCGACGAGCAGTACTTC | NA | TRBV11-2 | NA | TRBJ2-7
CASSQDYRADTQYF | TGCGCCAGCAGCCAAGATTACAGGGCAGATACGCAGTATTTT | once | TRBV4-3 | NA | TRBJ2-3
CASSNYRGFQLFF | TGTGCCAGTAGCAACTACCGCGGATTTCAACTGTTTTTT | few | TRBV19 | NA | TRBJ1-4
CASSSGTSPPRETQYF | TGTGCCAGCAGCTCTGGGACTAGCCCACCAAGGGAGACCCAGTACTTC | NA | TRBV11-3 | TRBD2 | TRBJ2-5
CASSQDPGANEQFF | TGCGCCAGCAGCCAAGATCCAGGGGCCAATGAGCAGTTCTTC | NA | TRBV4-1 | NA | TRBJ2-1
CASSSGTGNPEAFF | TGTGCCAGCAGCTCCGGGACAGGGAACCCTGAAGCTTTCTTT | NA | TRBV5-8 | TRBD1 | TRBJ1-1
CASSVGGDTEAFF | TGTGCCAGCAGTGTAGGCGGGGACACTGAAGCTTTCTTT | NA | TRBV2 | NA | TRBJ1-1
CASYSLGQNYGYTF | TGTGCCAGCTATTCATTGGGCCAGAACTATGGCTACACCTTC | once | TRBV2 | NA | TRBJ1-2
CASSFGTLQETQYF | TGTGCCAGCAGCTTTGGGACTCTTCAAGAGACCCAGTACTTC | NA | TRBV9 | NA | TRBJ2-5
CASSRGQETQYF | TGCGCCAGCAGCAGGGGGCAAGAGACCCAGTACTTC | NA | TRBV5-1 | NA | TRBJ2-5
CSVPGPGNTEAFF | TGCAGCGTACCGGGTCCCGGGAACACTGAAGCTTTCTTT | NA | TRBV29-1 | NA | TRBJ1-1
CATSREGLVHNEQFF | TGTGCCACCAGCAGAGAGGGACTAGTCCACAATGAGCAGTTCTTC | NA | TRBV15 | TRBD2 | TRBJ2-1
CASSFGRGQGTEAFF | TGCGCCAGCAGCTTTGGCAGGGGGCAGGGCACTGAAGCTTTCTTT | NA | TRBV5-1 | TRBD1 | TRBJ1-1
CASSLGREYEQYF | TGTGCCAGCAGCTTAGGCAGGGAATACGAGCAGTACTTC | NA | TRBV11-3 | NA | TRBJ2-7
CASSALDTQYF | TGTGCCAGCAGTGCACTAGACACGCAGTATTTT | few | TRBV28 | NA | TRBJ2-3
CASSLSSGAFNEQFF | TGTGCCAGCAGTTTATCTTCTGGGGCCTTCAATGAGCAGTTCTTC | NA | TRBV27 | NA | TRBJ2-1
CASRLAGLGEETQYF | TGTGCCAGTAGGTTGGCGGGACTGGGGGAGGAGACCCAGTACTTC | NA | TRBV19 | NA | TRBJ2-5
CASSVAPVMSSGGGNTGELFF | TGTGCCAGCAGCGTAGCTCCCGTGATGAGTAGCGGGGGGGGGAACACCGGGGAGCTGTTTTTT | NA | TRBV9 | TRBD2 | TRBJ2-2
CASSLFSLAGPDTQYF | TGTGCCAGCAGCTTGTTTTCTCTAGCGGGTCCAGATACGCAGTATTTT | NA | TRBV5-4 | TRBD2 | TRBJ2-3